Listed below are T cell receptor beta chains from one sample, sequenced in a study of T cell changes during pregnancy in multiple sclerosis. Data came from immunoSEQ multiplex PCR; TCRdb stores just in-frame clones and leaves some out. The sample includes under 70,000 clones, around 91% of them seen just once. Sequenced material: peripheral blood, taken in the third trimester of pregnancy. Source of these receptors: a female donor in good health, enrolled as a control in a pregnancy study. Both conserved end residues are part of each CDR3. D genes are given only for firm matches. Clone size is stated in some rows and not others, as once, few, many or a class when expanded.

d_gene | j_gene | v_gene | abundance | CDR3nt | CDR3aa
NA | TRBJ1-4 | TRBV7-2 | NA | TGTGCCAGCAGCTCATCTCAACTGGGAGGGAATGAAAAACTGTTTTTT | CASSSSQLGGNEKLFF
TRBD1 | TRBJ1-4 | TRBV6-5 | once | TGTGCCAGCAGTCGGACAGGGACTAATGAAAAACTGTTTTTT | CASSRTGTNEKLFF
TRBD1 | TRBJ2-7 | TRBV25-1 | once | TGTGCCAGCAGGGGACAGCAATCCTACGAGCAGTACTTC | CASRGQQSYEQYF
NA | TRBJ1-6 | TRBV7-9 | few | TGTGCCAGCAGCTTAGAACAGGTTTCTTCACCCCTCCACTTT | CASSLEQVSSPLHF
TRBD2 | TRBJ2-3 | TRBV4-3 | NA | TGCGCCAGCAGCCAAGAAGGGAGCGGGGGGGAGACAGATACGCAGTATTTT | CASSQEGSGGETDTQYF
TRBD2 | TRBJ2-5 | TRBV7-9 | NA | TGTGCCAGCAGCTTAAATGATCGTACTAGCGGAGCCAAGCAAGAGACCCAGTACTTC | CASSLNDRTSGAKQETQYF
NA | TRBJ1-2 | TRBV7-2 | NA | TGTGCCAGCAGCTTAGCGCTAGGGGGACGAGTTAACTATGGCTACACCTTC | CASSLALGGRVNYGYTF
NA | TRBJ2-3 | TRBV10-2 | NA | TGCGCCAGCAGTGTACTACCGACAGATACGCAGTATTTT | CASSVLPTDTQYF
NA | TRBJ1-2 | TRBV30 | NA | TGTGCCTGGAACGTAGGGGCCCTTGGCTATGGCTACACCTTC | CAWNVGALGYGYTF
NA | TRBJ2-6 | TRBV4-2 | NA | TGTGCCAGCAGCCAAGCTCAGACTGGGGCCAACGTCCTGACTTTC | CASSQAQTGANVLTF
NA | TRBJ1-5 | TRBV6-5 | NA | TGTGCCAGCAGTGACCGACAGTTCGGGCAGCCCCAGCATTTT | CASSDRQFGQPQHF
NA | TRBJ1-1 | TRBV20-1 | NA | TGCAGTGCCTGGCGGGGGGCTGAAGCTTTCTTT | CSAWRGAEAFF
TRBD1 | TRBJ2-3 | TRBV6-5 | NA | TGTGCCAGCAGTTACTCGAAGGGGGCAGGGACAGATACGCAGTATTTT | CASSYSKGAGTDTQYF
TRBD1 | TRBJ1-1 | TRBV7-9 | NA | TGTGCCAGCAGCCCCCCAGGGGGACTGAACACTGAAGCTTTCTTT | CASSPPGGLNTEAFF